Each of the 30 T cell receptor beta chains below was sequenced from the same sample in a study of tumor and adjacent non-tumor tissue in lung cancer. Three rounds of nested PCR, following a modified ARM-PCR protocol, produced the TCRbeta library. TCRdb independently ran MiXCR on the multiplex PCR reads; one entry per CDR3 protein. The profile covers more than 85,000 distinct CDR3 sequences, with under 65% appearing a single time and about 20% taken by the ten largest. The template was RNA from unsorted bulk tissue. This non-tumor lung sample came from over 3 cm beyond the tumor edge. The sequencing input was distant non-tumor lung tissue. The receptors stem from a man aged 55-75 years with non-small cell lung cancer.

Details on this clonotype: Relative to the germline gene, one junction end is altered; a read error may explain this. The rearrangement joins TRBV6-5 to TRBJ2-1; D is possibly TRBD2 (5 bases). Germline loops: CDR1 MNHEY, CDR2 SVGAGI. This CDR3 has 14 residues. The CDR3 nucleotides are TGTGTCAGCAGTTTCCCCGGGATGGTCAATGAGCAGTTCTTC. It encodes CVSSFPGMVNEQFF.

With respect to this clonotype: Just one base apart from a much larger clone, this may be a read error. This chain joins TRBV20-1 and TRBJ2-3; a weak D match, TRBD2 (5 bases). Germline CDR1 is DFQATT and CDR2 is SNEGSKA (reference sequence). This CDR3 contains 15 residues. Trimming stripped 0 bases from V and 4 bases from J, with 14 bases between. The CDR3 sequence: CSARDLGVGADTQYF. The CDR3 nucleotides are TGCAGTGCTAGAGATCTTGGCGTCGGGGCAGATACGCAGTATTTT.

The chain employs TRBV12-3 or TRBV12-4 and TRBJ2-5; perhaps TRBD2 as D (7 bases). The CDR3 extends over 15 amino acids. V was trimmed by 7 bases and J by 5 bases, leaving 20 bases between them. CDR3 sequence: CASKPKGGASETQYF. CDR3 DNA sequence: TGTGCCAGCAAACCCAAAGGGGGGGCATCCGAGACCCAGTACTTC.

This clonotype was seen many times. The chain employs TRBV28 and TRBJ2-3; possible D gene TRBD1, 6 bases. Trimming stripped 8 bases from V and 2 bases from J, with 17 bases between. Germline V CDR1 and CDR2: MDHEN, SYDVKM. This CDR3 has 15 amino acids. DNA of the CDR3: TGTGCCAGCGGGCCAGGGGCTGCTGTCACAGATACGCAGTATTTT. Its translation: CASGPGAAVTDTQYF.

A remark on this clonotype: This could be a read error, since a much larger clone is one nucleotide away. The rearrangement joins TRBV20-1 to TRBJ1-2; no clear D gene. Looked up from germline, CDR1 is DFQATT and CDR2 is SNEGSKA (reference sequence). The CDR3 has 13 residues. The CDR3 sequence is CGASLVANYGYTF. The CDR3 region has the DNA TGCGGTGCTAGTTTGGTGGCTAACTATGGCTACACCTTC.

This clonotype occurred many times. The chain has TRBV4-3 and TRBJ2-3; the match to TRBD2 covers 7 bases. This CDR3 has 15 amino acids. Germline lookup yields CDR1 LGHNA and CDR2 YSLEER. The V segment lost 3 bases and the J segment 5 bases; nucleotides outside the gene matches: 8. The CDR3 DNA sequence: TGCGCCAGCAGCCACGGGGGGAAAAGGGAAGATACGCAGTATTTT. It encodes CASSHGGKREDTQYF.

Details on this clonotype: One end of the junction does not line up with germline, which may come from a read error. CDR3 in amino acids: CASRLIRTTGNEQFF. Written as DNA, the CDR3 is TGTGCCAGCAGGTTGATTCGGACCACAGGGAATGAACAGTTCTTC. The V gene is TRBV4-2, the J gene TRBJ2-1; TRBD1 is a possible D gene (6 bases). Germline V gene data show CDR1 as LGHNA and CDR2 as YNFKEQ. The CDR3 consists of 15 residues.

This clonotype occurred a few times. One end of the junction fails to match germline, which may point to a read error. The gene calls are TRBV11-1 and TRBJ2-7; unclear D gene. The CDR3 extends over 14 amino acids. Looked up from germline, CDR1 is SGHAT and CDR2 is FQDESV (reference sequence). CDR3 sequence (DNA): TGTGCCAGCAGCCCAGGAGAGATCTCCTGCGAGCAGTACTTC. It translates to CASSPGEISCEQYF.

The V gene is TRBV7-9, the J gene TRBJ2-3; 13 bases fit TRBD2. Per germline, CDR1 SEHNR and CDR2 FQNEAQ (reference sequence). V shed 5 bases, J shed 2 bases, and the junction held 4 bases outside the gene matches. The CDR3 is made up of 16 amino acids. The CDR3 coding sequence is TGTGCCAGCAGCCTTGGACTAGCGGGGGTCACAGATACGCAGTATTTT. As protein: CASSLGLAGVTDTQYF.

As for this clonotype: This is likely a read error, given that the CDR3 carries no conserved phenylalanine or tryptophan at its end. The chain employs TRBV10-3 and TRBJ1-5; tentative D call: TRBD1 (5 bases). The CDR3 is 13 amino acids. Trimming took 3 bases from V and 5 from J, leaving 8 bases between them. Germline V gene lookup returns CDR1 ENHRY and CDR2 SYGVKD. The DNA for the CDR3 is TGTGCCATCAGTGACAGGGAGTATCAGCCCCAGCATTTA. It codes for CAISDREYQPQHL.

The chain recombines TRBV11-2 with TRBJ2-1, with 9 positions matching TRBD2. The germline CDR1 and CDR2 sequences are SGHAT and FQNNGV. The CDR3 has 17 residues. V gave up 2 bases and J gave up 7 bases; unmatched junction bases: 12. CDR3 residues: CASSLLVGLAPGNEQFF. The CDR3 coding sequence is TGTGCCAGCAGCTTATTGGTGGGACTAGCCCCCGGAAATGAGCAGTTCTTC.

The rearrangement uses TRBV20-1 and TRBJ2-1; 15 bases line up with TRBD2. The germline V gene has CDR1 DFQATT and CDR2 SNEGSKA (reference sequence). V lost 4 bases to trimming and J lost 7 bases; unmatched junction nucleotides: 5. This CDR3 has 15 amino acids. CDR3 bases: TGCAGTGCTAACATGGGACTAGCGGGGGGTAATGAGCAGTTCTTC. Translating gives CSANMGLAGGNEQFF.

Written as DNA, the CDR3 is TGTGCCAGCACGTCGACTAGCGGGAGTCCTCCAGAGACCCAGTACTTC. It encodes CASTSTSGSPPETQYF. This chain uses TRBV6-2 or TRBV6-3 with TRBJ2-5; 12 bases fit TRBD2. The CDR3 spans 16 residues. V was clipped by 7 bases and J by 4 bases; unmatched bases: 10. Germline V gene sequence: CDR1 MNHEY, CDR2 SVGEGT.

This clonotype appeared many times. The rearrangement joins TRBV7-9 to TRBJ1-1; D gene uncertain. The germline V and J ends were trimmed by 2 bases and 1 base, with 8 bases remaining between them. The germline V gene encodes CDR1 SEHNR and CDR2 FQNEAQ (reference sequence). This CDR3 is built from 14 residues. The CDR3 spells CASSLLGSNTEAFF. The CDR3 DNA reads TGTGCCAGCAGCTTATTAGGATCGAACACTGAAGCTTTCTTT.

In the case of this clonotype: A much larger clone sits a single nucleotide away, making a read error possible. In DNA form, the CDR3 reads TGTGCCACCGTTGGGGGGCAGACAGCGGAGTACTTC. The encoded protein is CATVGGQTAEYF. This chain uses TRBV28 with TRBJ2-5; either TRBD1 or TRBD2 may supply D (6 bases each). CDR3 length: 12 residues. V was clipped by 10 bases and J by 12 bases, with 21 bases between them. Germline values: CDR1 MDHEN, CDR2 SYDVKM.

In this sample, this clonotype turned up many times. This sequence joins TRBV4-1 and TRBJ2-6; no clear D gene. The CDR3 is 14 amino acids. From germline, CDR1 is MGHRA and CDR2 YSYEKL. The V and J ends lost 8 bases and 4 bases respectively, with 12 bases between them. CDR3: CASELGVGANVLTF. The CDR3 bases are TGCGCCAGCGAGTTGGGCGTGGGGGCCAACGTCCTGACTTTC.

On this clonotype: A read error may produce the germline difference seen at one junction end. The CDR3 nucleotides are TGTGCCTGCAGGGGACAGGGGGACTCAGATACGCAGTATTTT. This codes for CACRGQGDSDTQYF. The rearrangement uses TRBV13 and TRBJ2-3; TRBD1 agrees at 11 bases. Germline-derived CDR1 and CDR2 are PRHDT and FYEKMQ (reference sequence). The CDR3 is made up of 14 amino acids.

The rearrangement links TRBV4-2 to TRBJ1-1, with D uncertain. The V and J ends lost 10 bases and 10 bases respectively, with 22 bases between them. There are 13 residues in the CDR3. From germline, CDR1 is LGHNA and CDR2 YNFKEQ. CDR3 bases: TGTGCCACCAACCAAGAAAAGGGAGGTGTAGCTTTCTTT. As protein: CATNQEKGGVAFF.

The chain employs TRBV28 and TRBJ2-1; D perhaps matches TRBD1 (6 bases). Trimming removed 5 bases at V and 5 bases at J, with 16 bases between. The CDR3 has 15 residues. Germline V gene lookup returns CDR1 MDHEN and CDR2 SYDVKM. The DNA for the CDR3 is TGTGCCAGCAGTGCGACAGGTCAAAGCAACAATGAGCAGTTCTTC. Encoded protein: CASSATGQSNNEQFF.

The chain uses TRBV29-1 and TRBJ2-7; D may be TRBD2 (5 bases). V was cut by 6 bases and J by 5 bases, with 14 bases left in between. The CDR3 is 12 residues long. Germline V gives CDR1 SQVTM, CDR2 ANQGSEA. Here the CDR3 DNA reads TGCAGCGTCGTGGGTAGGACTGACGAGCAGTACTTC. It codes for CSVVGRTDEQYF.

With regard to this clonotype: Germline and junction disagree at one end, which may indicate a read error. The V and J genes are TRBV11-2 and TRBJ2-1; D possibly uses TRBD1 or TRBD2 (6 bases each). CDR1 and CDR2 from the germline V gene are SGHAT and FQNNGV. The CDR3 has 15 amino acids. Written as DNA, the CDR3 is TGTGCCAGTAGCCAGGGGACTCAGTCCTACAATGAGCAGTTGTTC. It is translated as CASSQGTQSYNEQLF.

At least ten counts were recorded for this clonotype. The chain couples TRBV6-2 or TRBV6-3 to TRBJ2-5; 12 bases match TRBD2. This CDR3 is 15 amino acids long. Germline CDR1 reads MNHEY; CDR2 reads SVGEGT. V shed 6 bases and J 5 bases; nucleotides not matched to a gene: 7. CDR3 residues: CASRRLAGVRETQYF. The DNA of the CDR3 is TGTGCCAGCAGACGACTAGCGGGAGTAAGGGAGACCCAGTACTTC.

For this clonotype: The junction and the germline gene differ at one end; a read error may be behind it. The genes are TRBV11-1 and TRBJ2-5, with D uncertain. Germline V CDR1 and CDR2: SGHAT, FQDESV (reference sequence). The CDR3 is 14 amino acids. CDR3 residues: CVSSSAVSRKTQYF. In nucleotides, the CDR3 is TGTGTCAGCAGCTCCGCAGTGAGCAGGAAGACCCAGTACTTC.

About this clonotype itself: At one end the junction does not follow the germline gene, possibly because of a read error. The genes are TRBV28 and TRBJ2-7; D is ambiguous. CDR1 is MDHEN, CDR2 SYDVKM, per germline. The CDR3 runs 16 residues. In nucleotides, the CDR3 is TGTGCCGGCAGTCCCTTTCGGGCCTTCTACTCCTACGAGCAGTACTTC. Translation: CAGSPFRAFYSYEQYF.

This clonotype was seen repeatedly, ten times or more. The chain couples TRBV5-4 to TRBJ1-2; 9 bases match TRBD1. With V trimmed by 4 bases and J by 6 bases, 4 bases remained unmatched. Germline V gives CDR1 SGHNT, CDR2 YYREEE (reference sequence). This CDR3 comprises 13 residues. CDR3 sequence (DNA): TGTGCCAGCAGCCGACAGGGGGTCGATGGCTACACCTTC. Its protein is CASSRQGVDGYTF.

Comment on this clonotype: The junction does not match germline at one end; this may be a read error. CDR3 amino acids: CASSQNLLAGGLLGNGQFF. CDR3 nucleotides: TGCGCCAGCAGCCAGAACCTGTTGGCGGGAGGGCTCTTGGGGAATGGGCAGTTCTTC. The V call is TRBV4-3, the J call TRBJ2-1; 9 nucleotides align to TRBD2. The CDR3 contains 19 residues. CDR1 LGHNA and CDR2 YSLEER come from the germline V gene.

As concerns this clonotype: Sequence at one end of the junction differs from germline and may be a read error. This chain uses TRBV10-3 with TRBJ1-2, with D possibly being TRBD1 (6 bases). This CDR3 comprises 14 residues. Germline CDR1 and CDR2: ENHRY and SYGVKD. The CDR3 sequence: CATRGEGSNYCYTF. CDR3 DNA: TGTGCCACCAGGGGCGAGGGATCCAACTATTGCTACACCTTC.

Turning to this clonotype: A much larger clone differs by one base, so this may be a read error. This chain connects TRBV6-5 to TRBJ2-7; the D gene is possibly TRBD1 (5 bases). This CDR3 region has 12 residues. Germline values: CDR1 MNHEY, CDR2 SVGAGI. Trimming cost V 6 bases and J 4 bases, with 10 bases left between them. As DNA, the CDR3 is TGTGCCAGCAGCCAGGCAGGGTACGAGCAGTACTTC. Translating gives CASSQAGYEQYF.

This clonotype is judged medium-sized. V is TRBV11-1 and J is TRBJ2-1, with 9 bases matching TRBD2. The CDR3 runs to 14 residues. Germline loops: CDR1 SGHAT, CDR2 FQDESV (reference sequence). Germline trimming cut 5 bases from V and 6 bases from J; bases unmatched to any gene: 5. DNA of the CDR3: TGTGCCAGCAGCATTAGCGGGAGAAGCAATGAGCAGTTCTTC. This sequence encodes CASSISGRSNEQFF.

V is TRBV7-2 and J is TRBJ2-7; the match to TRBD1 covers 8 bases. V was clipped by 5 bases and J by 7 bases; unmatched bases: 13. The CDR3 runs to 15 residues. Per germline, CDR1 SGHTA and CDR2 FQGNSA. Written as DNA, the CDR3 is TGTGCCAGCAGCGTAACAGGGGGATCCGGGTATGAGCAGTACTTC. Its translation: CASSVTGGSGYEQYF.